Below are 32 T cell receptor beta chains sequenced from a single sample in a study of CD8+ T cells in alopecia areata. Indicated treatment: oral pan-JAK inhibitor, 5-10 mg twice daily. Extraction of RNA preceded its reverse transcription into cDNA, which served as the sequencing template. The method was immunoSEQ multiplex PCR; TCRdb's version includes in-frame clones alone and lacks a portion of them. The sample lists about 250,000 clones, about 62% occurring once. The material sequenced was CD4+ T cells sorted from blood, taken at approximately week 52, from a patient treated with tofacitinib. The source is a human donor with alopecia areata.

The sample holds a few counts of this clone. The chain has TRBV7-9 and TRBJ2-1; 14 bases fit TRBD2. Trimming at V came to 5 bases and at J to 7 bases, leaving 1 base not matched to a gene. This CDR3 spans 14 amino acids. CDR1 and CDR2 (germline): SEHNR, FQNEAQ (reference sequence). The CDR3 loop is CASSRTSGGNEQFF. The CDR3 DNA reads TGTGCCAGCAGCAGGACTAGCGGGGGGAATGAGCAGTTCTTC.

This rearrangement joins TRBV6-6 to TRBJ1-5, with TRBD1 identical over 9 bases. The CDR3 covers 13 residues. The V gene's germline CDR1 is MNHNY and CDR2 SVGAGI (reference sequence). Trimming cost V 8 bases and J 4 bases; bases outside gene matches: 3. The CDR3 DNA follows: TGTGCCAGCTCTGACAGGGGGAATCAGCCCCAGCATTTT. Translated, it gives CASSDRGNQPQHF.

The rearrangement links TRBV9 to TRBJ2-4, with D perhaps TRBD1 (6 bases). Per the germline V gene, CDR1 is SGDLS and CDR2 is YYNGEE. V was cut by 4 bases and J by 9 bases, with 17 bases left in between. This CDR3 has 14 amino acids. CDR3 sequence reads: CASSPLVGRGIQYF. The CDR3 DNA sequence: TGTGCCAGCAGCCCCCTGGTGGGCAGGGGCATTCAGTACTTC.

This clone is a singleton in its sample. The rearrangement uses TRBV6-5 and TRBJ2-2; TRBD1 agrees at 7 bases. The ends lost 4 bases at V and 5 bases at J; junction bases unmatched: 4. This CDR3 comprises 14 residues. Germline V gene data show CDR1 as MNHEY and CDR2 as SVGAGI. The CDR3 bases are TGTGCCAGCAGTTCCTACAGGGGTACCGGGGAGCTGTTTTTT. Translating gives CASSSYRGTGELFF.

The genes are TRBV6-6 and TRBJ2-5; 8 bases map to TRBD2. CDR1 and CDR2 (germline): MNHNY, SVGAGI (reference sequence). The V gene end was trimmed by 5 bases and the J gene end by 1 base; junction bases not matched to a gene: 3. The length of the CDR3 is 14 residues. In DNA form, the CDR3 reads TGTGCCAGCAGTAATCTAGCGGGCCAAGAGACCCAGTACTTC. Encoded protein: CASSNLAGQETQYF.

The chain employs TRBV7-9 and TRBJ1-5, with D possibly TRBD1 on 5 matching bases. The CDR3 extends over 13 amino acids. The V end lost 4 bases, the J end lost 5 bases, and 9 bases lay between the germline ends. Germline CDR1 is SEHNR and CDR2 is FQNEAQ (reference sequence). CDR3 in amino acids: CASSWTNHQPQHF. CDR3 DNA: TGTGCCAGCAGCTGGACAAACCATCAGCCCCAGCATTTT.

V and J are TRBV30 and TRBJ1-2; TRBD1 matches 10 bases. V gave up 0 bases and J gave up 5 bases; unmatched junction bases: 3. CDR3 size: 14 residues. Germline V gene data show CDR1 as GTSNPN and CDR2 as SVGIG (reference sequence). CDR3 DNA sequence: TGTGCCTGGAGTGTAGACAGGGGGCTGTATGGCTACACCTTC. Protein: CAWSVDRGLYGYTF.

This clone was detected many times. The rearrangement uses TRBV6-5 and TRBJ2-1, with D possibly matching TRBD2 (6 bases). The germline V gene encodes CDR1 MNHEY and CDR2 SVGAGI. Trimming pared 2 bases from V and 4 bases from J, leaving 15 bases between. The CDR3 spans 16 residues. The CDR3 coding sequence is TGTGCCAGCAGTTACCCCCTAGCGCCCGAATACAATGAGCAGTTCTTC. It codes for CASSYPLAPEYNEQFF.

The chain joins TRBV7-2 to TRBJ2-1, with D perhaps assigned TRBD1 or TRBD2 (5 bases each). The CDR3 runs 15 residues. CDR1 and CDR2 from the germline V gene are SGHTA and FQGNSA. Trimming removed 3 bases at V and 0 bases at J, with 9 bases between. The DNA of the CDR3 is TGTGCCAGCAGCTTGGGGGATCCCTCCTACAATGAGCAGTTCTTC. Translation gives CASSLGDPSYNEQFF.

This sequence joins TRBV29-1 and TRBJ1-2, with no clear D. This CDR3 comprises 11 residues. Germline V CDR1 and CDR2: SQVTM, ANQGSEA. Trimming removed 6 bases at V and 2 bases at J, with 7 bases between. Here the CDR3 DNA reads TGCAGCGTCACAGAAAACTATGGCTACACCTTC. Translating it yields CSVTENYGYTF.

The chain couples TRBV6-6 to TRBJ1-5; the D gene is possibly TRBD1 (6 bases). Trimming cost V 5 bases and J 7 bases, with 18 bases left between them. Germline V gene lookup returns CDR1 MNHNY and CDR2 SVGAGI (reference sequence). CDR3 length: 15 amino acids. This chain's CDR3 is CASSLLTGGGQPQHF. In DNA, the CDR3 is TGTGCCAGCAGTCTCTTGACAGGAGGGGGGCAGCCCCAGCATTTT.

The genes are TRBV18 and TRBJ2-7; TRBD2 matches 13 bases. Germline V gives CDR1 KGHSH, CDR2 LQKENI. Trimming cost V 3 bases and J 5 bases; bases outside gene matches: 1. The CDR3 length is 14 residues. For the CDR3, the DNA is TGTGCCAGCTCACCGACTAGCGGGGGGCACGAGCAGTACTTC. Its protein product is CASSPTSGGHEQYF.

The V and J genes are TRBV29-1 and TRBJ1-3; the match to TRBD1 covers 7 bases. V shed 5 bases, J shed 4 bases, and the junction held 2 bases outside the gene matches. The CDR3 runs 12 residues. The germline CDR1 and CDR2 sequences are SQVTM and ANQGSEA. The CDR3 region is CSVTTGGNTIYF. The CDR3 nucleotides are TGCAGCGTTACGACAGGGGGAAACACCATATATTTT.

Here the CDR3 DNA reads TGTGCCAGCAGCGTAGGAGCAGGGTCTGATCAGCCCCAGCATTTT. Translated: CASSVGAGSDQPQHF. The J gene is TRBJ1-5, the V gene TRBV9; D may be TRBD1 (5 bases). Trimming stripped 0 bases from V and 5 bases from J, with 12 bases between. This CDR3 is built from 15 residues. Germline assignment: CDR1 SGDLS and CDR2 YYNGEE.

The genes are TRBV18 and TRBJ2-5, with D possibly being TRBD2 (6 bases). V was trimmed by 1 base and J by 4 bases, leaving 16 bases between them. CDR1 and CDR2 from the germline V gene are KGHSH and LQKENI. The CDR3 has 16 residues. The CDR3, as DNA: TGTGCCAGCTCACCACGCAGGAGTGTGGGGGGAGAGACCCAGTACTTC. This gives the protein CASSPRRSVGGETQYF. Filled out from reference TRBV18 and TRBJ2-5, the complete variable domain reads NAGVMQNPRHLVRRRGQEARLRCSPMKGHSHVYWYRQLPEEGLKFMVYLQKENIIDESGMPKERFSAEFPKEGPSILRIQQVVRGDSAAYFCASSPRRSVGGETQYFGPGTRLLVL.

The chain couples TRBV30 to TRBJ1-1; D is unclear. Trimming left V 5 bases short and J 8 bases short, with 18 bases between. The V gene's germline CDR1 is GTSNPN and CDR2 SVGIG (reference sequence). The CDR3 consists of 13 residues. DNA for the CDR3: TGTGCCTGGTCAAAGGACGGACGCCTAGAAGCTTTCTTT. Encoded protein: CAWSKDGRLEAFF. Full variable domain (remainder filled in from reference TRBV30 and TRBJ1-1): SQTIHQWPATLVQPVGSPLSLECTVEGTSNPNLYWYRQAAGRGLQLLFYSVGIGQISSEVPQNLSASRPQDRQFILSSKKLLLSDSGFYLCAWSKDGRLEAFFGQGTRLTVV.

The CDR3 loop reads CSVDSRGGYTF. The CDR3 nucleotides read TGCAGCGTTGACTCAAGAGGTGGCTACACCTTC. The gene calls are TRBV29-1 and TRBJ1-2, with unresolved D. Looked up from germline, CDR1 is SQVTM and CDR2 is ANQGSEA. The V gene lost 3 bases and the J gene lost 7 bases, with 9 bases spanning the gap. CDR3 length equals 11 residues.

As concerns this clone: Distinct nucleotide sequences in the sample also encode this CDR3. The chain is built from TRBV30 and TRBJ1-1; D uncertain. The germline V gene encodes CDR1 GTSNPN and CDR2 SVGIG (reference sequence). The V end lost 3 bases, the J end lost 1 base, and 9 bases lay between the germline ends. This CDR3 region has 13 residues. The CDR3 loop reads CAWSGRSNTEAFF. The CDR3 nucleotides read TGTGCCTGGAGCGGACGGTCGAACACTGAAGCTTTCTTT.

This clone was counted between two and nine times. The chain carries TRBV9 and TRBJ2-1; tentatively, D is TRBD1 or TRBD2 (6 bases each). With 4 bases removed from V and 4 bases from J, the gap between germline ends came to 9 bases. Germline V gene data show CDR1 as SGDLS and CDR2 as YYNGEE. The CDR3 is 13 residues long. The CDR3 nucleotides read TGTGCCAGCAGCCAAGGGGGGTACAATGAGCAGTTCTTC. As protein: CASSQGGYNEQFF. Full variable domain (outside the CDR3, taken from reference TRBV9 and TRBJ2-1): DSGVTQTPKHLITATGQRVTLRCSPRSGDLSVYWYQQSLDQGLQFLIQYYNGEERAKGNILERFSAQQFPDLHSELNLSSLELGDSALYFCASSQGGYNEQFFGPGTRLTVL.

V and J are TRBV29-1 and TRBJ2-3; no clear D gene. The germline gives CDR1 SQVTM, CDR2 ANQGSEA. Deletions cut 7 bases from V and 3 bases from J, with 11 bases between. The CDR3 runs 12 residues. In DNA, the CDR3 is TGCAGCGAATCGACCGGAACAGATACGCAGTATTTT. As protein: CSESTGTDTQYF.

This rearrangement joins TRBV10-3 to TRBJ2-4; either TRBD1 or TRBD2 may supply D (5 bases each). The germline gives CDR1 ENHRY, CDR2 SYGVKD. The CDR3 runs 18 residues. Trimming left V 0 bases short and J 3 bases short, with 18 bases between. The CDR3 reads CAISESALGAGGKNIQYF. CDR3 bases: TGTGCCATCAGTGAGTCGGCCCTAGGGGCCGGAGGCAAAAACATTCAGTACTTC.

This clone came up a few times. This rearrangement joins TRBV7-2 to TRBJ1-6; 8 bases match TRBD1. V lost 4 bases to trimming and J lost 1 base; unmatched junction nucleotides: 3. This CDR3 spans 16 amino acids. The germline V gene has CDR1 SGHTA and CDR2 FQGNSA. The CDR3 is CASSSRQGSYNSPLHF. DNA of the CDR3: TGTGCCAGCAGCTCGAGACAGGGGTCCTATAATTCACCCCTCCACTTT.

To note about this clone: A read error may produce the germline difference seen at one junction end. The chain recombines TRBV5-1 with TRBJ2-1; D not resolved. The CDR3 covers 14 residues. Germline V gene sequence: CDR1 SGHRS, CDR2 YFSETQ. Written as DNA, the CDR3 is TGCGCTAGCACCGAGACACCTTCCTACAATGAGCAGTTCTTC. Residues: CASTETPSYNEQFF.

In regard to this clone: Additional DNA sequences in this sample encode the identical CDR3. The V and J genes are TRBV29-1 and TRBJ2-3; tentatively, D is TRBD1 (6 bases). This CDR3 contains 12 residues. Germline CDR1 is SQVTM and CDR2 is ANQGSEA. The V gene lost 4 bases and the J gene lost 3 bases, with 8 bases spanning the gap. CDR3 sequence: CSVGGLTDTQYF. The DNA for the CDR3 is TGCAGCGTTGGGGGGCTGACAGATACGCAGTATTTT.

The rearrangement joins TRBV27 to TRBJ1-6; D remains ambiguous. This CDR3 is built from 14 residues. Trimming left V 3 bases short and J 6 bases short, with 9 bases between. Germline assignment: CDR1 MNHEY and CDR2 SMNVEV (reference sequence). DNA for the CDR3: TGTGCCAGCAGTTTTTACACAGTTAATTCACCCCTCCACTTT. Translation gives CASSFYTVNSPLHF.

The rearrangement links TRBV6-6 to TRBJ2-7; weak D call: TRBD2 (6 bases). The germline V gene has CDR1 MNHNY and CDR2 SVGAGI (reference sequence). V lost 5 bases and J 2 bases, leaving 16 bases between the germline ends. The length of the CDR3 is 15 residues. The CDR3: CASSATGLSPYEQYF. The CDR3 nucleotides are TGTGCCAGCAGTGCCACGGGACTCTCACCCTACGAGCAGTACTTC.

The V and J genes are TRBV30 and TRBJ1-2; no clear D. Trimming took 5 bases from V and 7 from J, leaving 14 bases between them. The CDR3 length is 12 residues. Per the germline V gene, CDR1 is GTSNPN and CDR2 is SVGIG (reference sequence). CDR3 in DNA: TGTGCCTGGTTTCGACCTAAGAGTGGCTACACCTTC. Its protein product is CAWFRPKSGYTF.

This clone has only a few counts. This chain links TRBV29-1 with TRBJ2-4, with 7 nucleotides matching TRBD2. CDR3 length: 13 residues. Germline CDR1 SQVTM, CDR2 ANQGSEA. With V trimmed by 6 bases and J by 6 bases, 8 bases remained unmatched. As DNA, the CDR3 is TGCAGCGTCGCCGAGGTAGCGGGAAACATTCAGTACTTC. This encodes CSVAEVAGNIQYF.

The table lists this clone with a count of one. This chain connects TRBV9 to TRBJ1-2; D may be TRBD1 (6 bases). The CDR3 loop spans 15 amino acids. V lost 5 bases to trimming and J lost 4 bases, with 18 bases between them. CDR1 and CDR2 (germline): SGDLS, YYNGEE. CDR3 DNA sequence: TGTGCCAGCAGTGAGAGAGGGGGAGACCCCTATGGCTACACCTTC. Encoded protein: CASSERGGDPYGYTF.

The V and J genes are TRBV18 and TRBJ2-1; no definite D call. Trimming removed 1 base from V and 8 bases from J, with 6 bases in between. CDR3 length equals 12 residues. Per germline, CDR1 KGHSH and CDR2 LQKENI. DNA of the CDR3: TGTGCCAGCTCACCACTTAGACATGAGCAGTTCTTC. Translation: CASSPLRHEQFF. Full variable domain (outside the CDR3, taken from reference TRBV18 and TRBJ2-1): NAGVMQNPRHLVRRRGQEARLRCSPMKGHSHVYWYRQLPEEGLKFMVYLQKENIIDESGMPKERFSAEFPKEGPSILRIQQVVRGDSAAYFCASSPLRHEQFFGPGTRLTVL.

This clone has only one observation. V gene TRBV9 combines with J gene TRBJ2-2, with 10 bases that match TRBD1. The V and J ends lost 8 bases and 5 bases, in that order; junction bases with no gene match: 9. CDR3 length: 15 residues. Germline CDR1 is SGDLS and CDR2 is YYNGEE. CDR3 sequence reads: CASRLGQGDTGELFF. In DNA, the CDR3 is TGTGCCAGTCGCCTAGGACAGGGGGATACCGGGGAGCTGTTTTTT.

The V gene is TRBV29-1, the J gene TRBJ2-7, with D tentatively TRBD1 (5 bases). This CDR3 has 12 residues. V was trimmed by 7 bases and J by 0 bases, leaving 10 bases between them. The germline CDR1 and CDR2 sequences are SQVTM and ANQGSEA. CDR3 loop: CSAKTASYEQYF. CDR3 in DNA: TGCAGCGCCAAGACAGCCTCCTACGAGCAGTACTTC.